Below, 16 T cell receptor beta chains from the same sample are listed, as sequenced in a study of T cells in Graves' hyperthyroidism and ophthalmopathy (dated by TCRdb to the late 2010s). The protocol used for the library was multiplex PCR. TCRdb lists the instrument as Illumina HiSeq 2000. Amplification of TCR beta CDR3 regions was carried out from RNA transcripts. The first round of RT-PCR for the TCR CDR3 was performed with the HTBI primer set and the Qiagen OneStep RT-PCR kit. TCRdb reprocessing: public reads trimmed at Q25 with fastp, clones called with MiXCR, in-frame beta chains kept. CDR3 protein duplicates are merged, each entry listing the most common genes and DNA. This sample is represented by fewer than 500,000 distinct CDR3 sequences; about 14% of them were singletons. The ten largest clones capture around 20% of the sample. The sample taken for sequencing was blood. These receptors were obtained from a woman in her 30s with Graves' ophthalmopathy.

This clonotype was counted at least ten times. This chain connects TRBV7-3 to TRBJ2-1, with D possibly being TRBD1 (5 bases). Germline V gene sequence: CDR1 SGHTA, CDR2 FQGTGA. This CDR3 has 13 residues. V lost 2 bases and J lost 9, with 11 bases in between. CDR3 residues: CASSLYQGSEQFF. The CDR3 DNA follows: TGTGCCAGCAGCTTATATCAGGGTAGTGAGCAGTTCTTC.

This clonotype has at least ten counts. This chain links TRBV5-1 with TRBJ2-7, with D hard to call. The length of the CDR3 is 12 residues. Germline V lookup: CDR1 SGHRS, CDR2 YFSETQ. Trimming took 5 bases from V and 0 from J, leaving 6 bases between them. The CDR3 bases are TGCGCCAGCAGTAAGGTCTCCTACGAGCAGTACTTC. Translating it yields CASSKVSYEQYF.

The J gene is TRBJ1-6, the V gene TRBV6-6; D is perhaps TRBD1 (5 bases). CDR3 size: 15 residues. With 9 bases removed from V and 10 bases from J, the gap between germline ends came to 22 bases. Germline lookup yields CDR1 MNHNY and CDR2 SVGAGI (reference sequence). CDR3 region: CASPPPGSGTSPLHF. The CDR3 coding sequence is TGTGCCAGTCCGCCCCCAGGGTCCGGTACCTCACCCCTCCACTTT.

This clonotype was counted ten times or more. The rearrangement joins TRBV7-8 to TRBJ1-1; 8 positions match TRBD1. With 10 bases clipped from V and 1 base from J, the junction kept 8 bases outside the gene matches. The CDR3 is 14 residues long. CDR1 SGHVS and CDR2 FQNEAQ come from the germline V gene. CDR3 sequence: CATARTGKNTEAFF. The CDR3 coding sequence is TGTGCCACAGCTAGGACAGGGAAGAACACTGAAGCTTTCTTT.

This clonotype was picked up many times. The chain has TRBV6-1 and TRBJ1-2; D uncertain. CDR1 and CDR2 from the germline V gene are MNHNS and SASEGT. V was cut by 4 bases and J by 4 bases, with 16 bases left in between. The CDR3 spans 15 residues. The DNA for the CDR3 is TGTGCCAGCAGTGTGTTAGGCCTCAAATCCTATGGCTACACCTTC. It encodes CASSVLGLKSYGYTF.

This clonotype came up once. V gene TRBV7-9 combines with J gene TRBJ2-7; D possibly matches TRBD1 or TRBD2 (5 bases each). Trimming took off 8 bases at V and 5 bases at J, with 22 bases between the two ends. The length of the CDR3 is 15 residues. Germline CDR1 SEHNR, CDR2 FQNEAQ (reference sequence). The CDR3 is CASPNSGQGNNEQYF. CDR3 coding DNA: TGTGCCAGCCCCAACTCGGGGCAGGGAAACAACGAGCAGTACTTC.

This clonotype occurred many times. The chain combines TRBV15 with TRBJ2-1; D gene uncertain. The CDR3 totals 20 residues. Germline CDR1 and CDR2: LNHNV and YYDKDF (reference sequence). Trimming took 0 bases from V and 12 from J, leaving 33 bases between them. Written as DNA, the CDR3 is TGTGCCACCAGCAGAGATGAGGACCTCCAACTACTGAACAATGAATATTCGCAGTTCTTC. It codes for CATSRDEDLQLLNNEYSQFF.

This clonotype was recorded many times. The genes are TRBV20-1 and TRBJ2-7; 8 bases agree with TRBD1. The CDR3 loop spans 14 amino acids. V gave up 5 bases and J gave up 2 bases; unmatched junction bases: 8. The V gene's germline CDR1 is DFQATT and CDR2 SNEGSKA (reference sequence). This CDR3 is CSAHKGTGPYEQYF. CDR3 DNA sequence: TGCAGTGCTCATAAGGGGACAGGACCCTACGAGCAGTACTTC.

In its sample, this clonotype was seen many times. The DNA of the CDR3 is TGTGCCATCAGTGAGCCCCGTGTAGCCCCGAGCACAGATACGCAGTATTTT. It translates to CAISEPRVAPSTDTQYF. The chain joins TRBV10-3 to TRBJ2-3; D gene unclear. Germline CDR1 reads ENHRY; CDR2 reads SYGVKD. The CDR3 extends over 17 amino acids. With 2 bases removed from V and 0 bases from J, the gap between germline ends came to 15 bases.

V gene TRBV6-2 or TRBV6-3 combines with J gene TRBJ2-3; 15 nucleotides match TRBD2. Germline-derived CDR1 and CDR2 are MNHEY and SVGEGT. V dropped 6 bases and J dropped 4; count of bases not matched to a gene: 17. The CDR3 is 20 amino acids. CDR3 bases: TGTGCCAGCAGAAGATCCGGGACTAGCGGGGGGCCAAGGGAGGCAGATACGCAGTATTTT. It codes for CASRRSGTSGGPREADTQYF.

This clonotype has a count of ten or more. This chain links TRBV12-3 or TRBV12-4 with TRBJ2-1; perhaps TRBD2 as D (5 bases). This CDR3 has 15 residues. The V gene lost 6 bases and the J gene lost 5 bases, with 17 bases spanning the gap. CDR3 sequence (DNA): TGTGCCAGCAGATCCGACCCGGCGGGCGACAATGAGCAGTTCTTC. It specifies CASRSDPAGDNEQFF.

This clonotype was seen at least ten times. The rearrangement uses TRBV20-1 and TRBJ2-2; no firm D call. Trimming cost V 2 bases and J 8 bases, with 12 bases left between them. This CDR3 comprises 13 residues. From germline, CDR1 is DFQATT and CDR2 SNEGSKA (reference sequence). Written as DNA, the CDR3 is TGCAGTGCTAGAATGGGTCATAGAGGGGAGCTGTTTTTT. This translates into CSARMGHRGELFF.

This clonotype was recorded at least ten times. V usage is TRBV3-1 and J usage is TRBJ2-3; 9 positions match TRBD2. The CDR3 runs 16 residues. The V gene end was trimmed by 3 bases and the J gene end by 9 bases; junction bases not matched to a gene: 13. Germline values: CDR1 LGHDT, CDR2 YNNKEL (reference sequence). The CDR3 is CASSHSGGPAGRTQYF. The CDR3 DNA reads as TGTGCCAGCAGCCATAGCGGGGGCCCAGCCGGAAGAACGCAGTATTTT.

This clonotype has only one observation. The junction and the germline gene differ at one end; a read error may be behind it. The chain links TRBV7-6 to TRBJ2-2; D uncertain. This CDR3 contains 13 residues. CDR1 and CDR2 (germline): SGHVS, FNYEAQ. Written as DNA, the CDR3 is TGTACCAGCAGCCGAGACGGGCCCGGGGAGCTGTTTTTT. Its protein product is CTSSRDGPGELFF.

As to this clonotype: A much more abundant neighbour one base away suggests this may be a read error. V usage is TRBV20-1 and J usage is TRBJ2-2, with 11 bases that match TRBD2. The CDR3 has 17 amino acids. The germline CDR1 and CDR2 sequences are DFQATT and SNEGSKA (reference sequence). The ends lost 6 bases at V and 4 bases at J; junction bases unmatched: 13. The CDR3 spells CSARVPSGGQSTGELFF. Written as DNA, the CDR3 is TGCAGTGCGCGGGTGCCTAGCGGGGGGCAGAGCACCGGGGAGCTGTTTTTT.

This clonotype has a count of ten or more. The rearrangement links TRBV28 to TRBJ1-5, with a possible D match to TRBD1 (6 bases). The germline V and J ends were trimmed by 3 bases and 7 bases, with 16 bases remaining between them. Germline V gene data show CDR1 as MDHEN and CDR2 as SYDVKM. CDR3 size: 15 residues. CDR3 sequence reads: CASSFRARGVQPQHF. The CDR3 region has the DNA TGTGCCAGCAGTTTCCGCGCCAGGGGTGTCCAGCCCCAGCATTTT. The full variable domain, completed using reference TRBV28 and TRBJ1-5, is DVKVTQSSRYLVKRTGEKVFLECVQDMDHENMFWYRQDPGLGLRLIYFSYDVKMKEKGDIPEGYSVSREKKERFSLILESASTNQTSMYLCASSFRARGVQPQHFGDGTRLSIL.